This passage covers 14 T cell receptor beta chains from one sample sequenced in a study of cytomegalovirus exposure and HLA in healthy donors. Here immunoSEQ multiplex PCR was the method, and the copy in TCRdb shows in-frame clones only, minus some. Found here are more than 300,000 clones, about nine tenths of them singletons; the top ten hold 0.83%. The sequencing input was PBMCs. The receptor source for this set is a woman younger than 30 in good health and CMV-seronegative.

The gene calls are TRBV10-2 and TRBJ1-5; D unclear. This CDR3 has 12 residues. Germline values: CDR1 WSHSY, CDR2 SAAADI. Trimming removed 5 bases from V and 7 bases from J, with 9 bases in between. The CDR3: CASSLMEQPQHF. The CDR3 DNA is TGCGCCAGCAGTCTAATGGAGCAGCCCCAGCATTTT.

This chain links TRBV30 with TRBJ2-1; 9 bases line up with TRBD2. The J segment lost 9 bases and the V segment lost 3 bases, leaving 12 bases of the junction unmatched. Germline V gene lookup returns CDR1 GTSNPN and CDR2 SVGIG (reference sequence). The CDR3 consists of 15 residues. CDR3 nucleotides: TGTGCCTGGAGCGGGACTAGCTATATTAAGGGTGAGCAGTTCTTC. Translation: CAWSGTSYIKGEQFF.

The gene calls are TRBV5-1 and TRBJ1-1; 10 nucleotides align to TRBD1. Looked up from germline, CDR1 is SGHRS and CDR2 is YFSETQ. The CDR3 extends over 14 amino acids. V lost 4 bases to trimming and J lost 8 bases; unmatched junction nucleotides: 8. CDR3 nucleotides: TGCGCCAGCAGCCCAGGACAGGGGGAAGAGGAAGCTTTCTTT. It yields the protein CASSPGQGEEEAFF.

This chain connects TRBV7-9 to TRBJ2-1; 13 nucleotides match TRBD2. J gave up 10 bases and V 5 bases, and 11 bases lay outside the gene matches. Germline V gene sequence: CDR1 SEHNR, CDR2 FQNEAQ (reference sequence). CDR3 size: 16 residues. This CDR3 reads CASSGSTSGGAYEQFF. CDR3 coding DNA: TGTGCCAGCAGCGGGTCAACTAGCGGGGGGGCCTACGAGCAGTTCTTC. The variable domain in full, with the rest retrieved from reference TRBV7-9 and TRBJ2-1, is DTGVSQNPRHKITKRGQNVTFRCDPISEHNRLYWYRQTLGQGPEFLTYFQNEAQLEKSRLLSDRFSAERPKGSFSTLEIQRTEQGDSAMYLCASSGSTSGGAYEQFFGPGTRLTVL.

The chain employs TRBV2 and TRBJ2-2; no firm D call. Looked up from germline, CDR1 is SNHLY and CDR2 is FYNNEI. The CDR3 length is 13 residues. V was trimmed by 6 bases and J by 0 bases, leaving 5 bases between them. In nucleotides, the CDR3 is TGTGCCAGCAGAAGCACGAACACCGGGGAGCTGTTTTTT. Protein sequence: CASRSTNTGELFF.

This chain uses TRBV11-2 with TRBJ1-4; D possibly corresponds to TRBD1 (6 bases). Germline CDR1 SGHAT, CDR2 FQNNGV. The V gene lost 1 base and the J gene lost 3 bases, with 12 bases spanning the gap. CDR3 size: 16 residues. CDR3 nucleotide sequence: TGTGCCAGCAGCTTAGGTACAGGGAGAGCTAATGAAAAACTGTTTTTT. Residues: CASSLGTGRANEKLFF.

This clone was picked up one time. The chain recombines TRBV29-1 with TRBJ2-3; the match to TRBD2 covers 12 bases. This CDR3 contains 13 residues. Germline V CDR1 and CDR2: SQVTM, ANQGSEA. After removal of 7 bases from V and 12 bases from J, the junction contained 11 bases not matched to a gene. For the CDR3, the DNA is TGCAGCGCCGAGACACTAGCGGGGGGTCCCCAGTATTTT. It encodes CSAETLAGGPQYF.

The CDR3: CASSPPRGENTEAFF. CDR3 DNA: TGTGCCAGCTCACCACCCCGGGGGGAGAACACTGAAGCTTTCTTT. The chain combines TRBV18 with TRBJ1-1; tentative D call: TRBD1 (5 bases). Trimming removed 0 bases from V and 1 base from J, with 9 bases in between. CDR1 is KGHSH and CDR2 is LQKENI in the germline V gene. The CDR3 contains 15 residues.

This chain uses TRBV28 with TRBJ1-1; 7 bases are shared with TRBD1. Unmatched junction bases numbered 7, after V lost 5 bases and J lost 4 bases. Per the germline V gene, CDR1 is MDHEN and CDR2 is SYDVKM. This CDR3 has 14 amino acids. This chain's CDR3 is CASSLGQASTEAFF. Written as DNA, the CDR3 is TGTGCCAGCAGTCTAGGACAGGCCAGCACTGAAGCTTTCTTT.

Note on this clone: The same CDR3 can be traced to other DNA sequences in this sample. The chain joins TRBV6-6 to TRBJ2-7, with 9 bases that match TRBD2. CDR3 length: 14 residues. The V segment lost 0 bases and the J segment 4 bases; nucleotides outside the gene matches: 1. The germline V gene has CDR1 MNHNY and CDR2 SVGAGI (reference sequence). The CDR3 protein is CASSYSTSGYEQYF. The CDR3 DNA reads as TGTGCCAGCAGTTACTCTACTAGCGGGTACGAGCAGTACTTC.

This clone was seen a handful of times. This chain connects TRBV28 to TRBJ2-2; maybe TRBD1 (6 bases). Germline assignment: CDR1 MDHEN and CDR2 SYDVKM. This CDR3 region has 16 residues. The V end was cut by 2 bases, the J end by 1 base, with 11 bases between. This chain's CDR3 is CASSLRPGQNTGELFF. The CDR3 nucleotides read TGTGCCAGCAGTTTAAGGCCGGGACAGAACACCGGGGAGCTGTTTTTT.

This chain connects TRBV27 to TRBJ1-1; 7 bases line up with TRBD1. Germline CDR1 reads MNHEY; CDR2 reads SMNVEV (reference sequence). V was pared by 5 bases and J by 1 base, with 7 bases of the junction left unmatched. The CDR3 has 15 amino acids. CDR3 nucleotide sequence: TGTGCCAGCAGTCCTTGGACAGGATCGAACACTGAAGCTTTCTTT. Residues: CASSPWTGSNTEAFF.

The chain recombines TRBV27 with TRBJ2-7; TRBD2 agrees at 8 bases. In germline, CDR1 is MNHEY, CDR2 SMNVEV (reference sequence). V shed 4 bases and J 4 bases; nucleotides not matched to a gene: 15. CDR3 length: 17 amino acids. In DNA, the CDR3 is TGTGCCAGCAGTTCCTCTGTCGGGAGGGCCGGTATTTACGAGCAGTACTTC. It codes for CASSSSVGRAGIYEQYF.

This chain connects TRBV7-3 to TRBJ2-3; TRBD1 agrees at 12 bases. This CDR3 is 17 amino acids long. V gave up 0 bases and J gave up 3 bases; unmatched junction bases: 4. CDR1 and CDR2 (germline): SGHTA, FQGTGA. The CDR3 here is CASSLTGTGGGTDTQYF. The CDR3 nucleotides are TGTGCCAGCAGCTTAACAGGGACAGGGGGCGGAACAGATACGCAGTATTTT.